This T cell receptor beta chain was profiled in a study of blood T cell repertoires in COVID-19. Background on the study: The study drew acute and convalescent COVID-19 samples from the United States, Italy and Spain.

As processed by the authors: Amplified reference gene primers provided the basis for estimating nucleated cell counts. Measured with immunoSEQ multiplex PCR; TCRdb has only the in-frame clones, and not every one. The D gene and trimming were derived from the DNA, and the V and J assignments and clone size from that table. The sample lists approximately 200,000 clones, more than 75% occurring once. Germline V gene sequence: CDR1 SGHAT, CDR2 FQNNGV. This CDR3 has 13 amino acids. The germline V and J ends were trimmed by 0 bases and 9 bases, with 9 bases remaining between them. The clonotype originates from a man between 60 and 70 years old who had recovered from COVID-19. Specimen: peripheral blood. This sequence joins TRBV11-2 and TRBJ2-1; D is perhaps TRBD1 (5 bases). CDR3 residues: CASSLERQTEQFF. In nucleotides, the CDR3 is TGTGCCAGCAGCTTAGAACGACAGACTGAGCAGTTCTTC.